Listed below are T cell receptor beta chains from one sample, sequenced in a study of T cell changes during pregnancy in multiple sclerosis. Sequencing was performed with immunoSEQ multiplex PCR; in TCRdb, only in-frame clones are kept and a portion is missing. In the table there are some 40,000 clones, approximately 93% of which are singletons. The input for sequencing was CD8+ T cells from peripheral blood mononuclear cells, taken in the third trimester of pregnancy. The receptor source for this set is a female donor with multiple sclerosis, enrolled in a pregnancy study. Each CDR3 is given with its conserved first and last residue. The order of the fields is J gene, D gene, clone size, V gene, CDR3 protein, CDR3 DNA. D genes are given only for firm matches. A row's size may be missing; if present it is once, few, many or a size class.

j_gene: TRBJ1-6; d_gene: .; abundance: .; v_gene: TRBV27; CDR3aa: CASSSPHAGSPLHF; CDR3nt: TGTGCCAGCAGTTCCCCACATGCGGGTTCACCCCTCCACTTT
j_gene: TRBJ2-7; d_gene: TRBD1; abundance: .; v_gene: TRBV10-3; CDR3aa: CAIRVDRSAEQYF; CDR3nt: TGTGCCATCAGGGTGGACAGGTCCGCCGAGCAGTACTTC
j_gene: TRBJ1-2; d_gene: .; abundance: .; v_gene: TRBV9; CDR3aa: CASSGHPPVSYGYTF; CDR3nt: TGTGCCAGCAGTGGACACCCGCCGGTGAGCTATGGCTACACCTTC
j_gene: TRBJ2-3; d_gene: .; abundance: .; v_gene: TRBV13; CDR3aa: CASSLGLADLTDTQYF; CDR3nt: TGTGCCAGCAGCTTAGGACTAGCAGACCTCACAGATACGCAGTATTTT
j_gene: TRBJ2-1; d_gene: TRBD1; abundance: .; v_gene: TRBV9; CDR3aa: CASSTETGSHDKQFF; CDR3nt: TGTGCCAGCAGCACCGAGACAGGGAGCCATGATAAGCAGTTCTTC
j_gene: TRBJ1-4; d_gene: .; abundance: .; v_gene: TRBV25-1; CDR3aa: CASSDGTWNEKLFF; CDR3nt: TGTGCCAGCAGTGATGGGACTTGGAATGAAAAACTGTTTTTT
j_gene: TRBJ2-2; d_gene: TRBD2; abundance: .; v_gene: TRBV5-6; CDR3aa: CASSSGLAGGRDTGELFF; CDR3nt: TGTGCCAGCAGCTCTGGACTAGCGGGGGGGCGCGACACCGGGGAGCTGTTTTTT
j_gene: TRBJ2-1; d_gene: TRBD2; abundance: .; v_gene: TRBV27; CDR3aa: CASSSPGLAGHNEQFF; CDR3nt: TGTGCCAGCAGTTCCCCGGGACTAGCGGGCCACAATGAGCAGTTCTTC
j_gene: TRBJ2-1; d_gene: TRBD2; abundance: .; v_gene: TRBV13; CDR3aa: CASTTGTSGHEQFF; CDR3nt: TGTGCCAGCACTACCGGGACTAGCGGTCATGAGCAGTTCTTC
j_gene: TRBJ2-3; d_gene: TRBD2; abundance: .; v_gene: TRBV7-2; CDR3aa: CASSNLRLAVDTQYF; CDR3nt: TGTGCCAGCAGCAACCTAAGACTAGCGGTAGATACGCAGTATTTT
j_gene: TRBJ1-2; d_gene: TRBD1; abundance: .; v_gene: TRBV9; CDR3aa: CASSVARAGGANYGYTF; CDR3nt: TGTGCCAGCAGCGTAGCTCGGGCAGGGGGAGCTAACTATGGCTACACCTTC
j_gene: TRBJ2-7; d_gene: .; abundance: .; v_gene: TRBV30; CDR3aa: CAWSGGYEQYF; CDR3nt: TGTGCCTGGAGTGGCGGATACGAGCAGTACTTC
j_gene: TRBJ1-2; d_gene: .; abundance: few; v_gene: TRBV5-4; CDR3aa: CASLPGKTYGYTF; CDR3nt: TGTGCCAGCTTACCAGGAAAGACCTATGGCTACACCTTC
j_gene: TRBJ2-7; d_gene: .; abundance: .; v_gene: TRBV7-9; CDR3aa: CASTDETDPYEQYF; CDR3nt: TGTGCCAGCACCGACGAGACAGATCCCTACGAGCAGTACTTC
j_gene: TRBJ2-7; d_gene: .; abundance: .; v_gene: TRBV27; CDR3aa: CASRGPDSYEQYF; CDR3nt: TGTGCCAGCCGAGGGCCGGACTCCTACGAGCAGTACTTC
j_gene: TRBJ2-7; d_gene: .; abundance: .; v_gene: TRBV7-9; CDR3aa: CASSHNQKYEQYF; CDR3nt: TGTGCCAGCAGCCATAACCAGAAATACGAGCAGTACTTC
j_gene: TRBJ1-2; d_gene: .; abundance: once; v_gene: TRBV10-3; CDR3aa: CAISEHSGGGGYTF; CDR3nt: TGTGCCATCAGTGAGCATTCGGGGGGTGGTGGCTACACCTTC
j_gene: TRBJ1-2; d_gene: .; abundance: .; v_gene: TRBV5-4; CDR3aa: CASSFPPGGSYNYGYTF; CDR3nt: TGTGCCAGCAGCTTTCCCCCCGGGGGATCTTACAACTATGGCTACACCTTC
j_gene: TRBJ2-5; d_gene: TRBD2; abundance: .; v_gene: TRBV5-6; CDR3aa: CASSLASGGYQETQYF; CDR3nt: TGTGCCAGCAGCTTAGCGAGCGGGGGGTACCAAGAGACCCAGTACTTC
j_gene: TRBJ1-1; d_gene: .; abundance: .; v_gene: TRBV7-8; CDR3aa: CASSEGLRNTEAFF; CDR3nt: TGTGCCAGCAGCGAGGGCCTTCGGAACACTGAAGCTTTCTTT
j_gene: TRBJ2-2; d_gene: TRBD2; abundance: .; v_gene: TRBV6-4; CDR3aa: CASSDSGGGNTGELFF; CDR3nt: TGTGCCAGCAGTGACTCTGGCGGGGGGAACACCGGGGAGCTGTTTTTT
j_gene: TRBJ1-1; d_gene: TRBD1; abundance: .; v_gene: TRBV7-9; CDR3aa: CASSSLRQGRIDTEAFF; CDR3nt: TGTGCCAGCAGCTCCTTGCGACAGGGGAGGATCGACACTGAAGCTTTCTTT
j_gene: TRBJ1-4; d_gene: .; abundance: .; v_gene: TRBV2; CDR3aa: CASSEGTQSSNEKLFF; CDR3nt: TGTGCCAGCAGTGAGGGGACTCAGAGTTCTAATGAAAAACTGTTTTTT
j_gene: TRBJ2-5; d_gene: TRBD2; abundance: .; v_gene: TRBV27; CDR3aa: CASNPSGGAGETQYF; CDR3nt: TGTGCCAGCAATCCTAGCGGGGGGGCCGGTGAGACCCAGTACTTC
j_gene: TRBJ1-5; d_gene: TRBD1; abundance: .; v_gene: TRBV7-9; CDR3aa: CASSSNTGGMNQPQHF; CDR3nt: TGTGCCAGCAGCTCAAACACAGGGGGAATGAATCAGCCCCAGCATTTT
j_gene: TRBJ2-2; d_gene: TRBD2; abundance: .; v_gene: TRBV19; CDR3aa: CASSHSPGLADTGELFF; CDR3nt: TGTGCCAGCTCACACAGCCCGGGACTAGCGGACACCGGGGAGCTGTTTTTT
j_gene: TRBJ2-5; d_gene: .; abundance: .; v_gene: TRBV5-1; CDR3aa: CASSLAGDYQETQYF; CDR3nt: TGCGCCAGCAGCTTGGCCGGGGACTACCAAGAGACCCAGTACTTC
j_gene: TRBJ2-1; d_gene: TRBD2; abundance: .; v_gene: TRBV19; CDR3aa: CASSSTGTSGNEQFF; CDR3nt: TGTGCCAGTAGTAGTACCGGGACTAGCGGGAATGAGCAGTTCTTC
j_gene: TRBJ2-1; d_gene: TRBD1; abundance: .; v_gene: TRBV6-1; CDR3aa: CASSERTGEVDEQFF; CDR3nt: TGTGCCAGCAGTGAGAGGACAGGGGAGGTCGATGAGCAGTTCTTC
j_gene: TRBJ2-3; d_gene: TRBD1; abundance: .; v_gene: TRBV11-1; CDR3aa: CASSLLDRGADTQYF; CDR3nt: TGTGCCAGCAGCTTACTCGACAGGGGAGCAGATACGCAGTATTTT
j_gene: TRBJ1-4; d_gene: TRBD1; abundance: .; v_gene: TRBV4-1; CDR3aa: CASSQYQGADEKLFF; CDR3nt: TGCGCCAGCAGCCAATATCAGGGGGCCGATGAAAAACTGTTTTTT
j_gene: TRBJ1-2; d_gene: TRBD1; abundance: .; v_gene: TRBV7-9; CDR3aa: CASSLRDSYGYTF; CDR3nt: TGTGCCAGCAGCTTGAGGGACAGCTATGGCTACACCTTC
j_gene: TRBJ2-2; d_gene: TRBD2; abundance: .; v_gene: TRBV4-1; CDR3aa: CASSDTSGGAGELFF; CDR3nt: TGCGCCAGCAGCGATACTAGCGGGGGGGCCGGGGAGCTGTTTTTT
j_gene: TRBJ1-2; d_gene: TRBD1; abundance: .; v_gene: TRBV2; CDR3aa: CASLGTGTGYTNYGYTF; CDR3nt: TGTGCCAGCCTTGGCACCGGGACAGGCTACACTAACTATGGCTACACCTTC
j_gene: TRBJ1-1; d_gene: TRBD1; abundance: .; v_gene: TRBV4-2; CDR3aa: CASSQGGNTEAFF; CDR3nt: TGTGCCAGCAGTCAGGGGGGCAACACTGAAGCTTTCTTT
j_gene: TRBJ1-1; d_gene: .; abundance: .; v_gene: TRBV2; CDR3aa: CASSVGALIGVEAFF; CDR3nt: TGTGCCAGCAGTGTTGGAGCCTTGATCGGAGTTGAAGCTTTCTTT
j_gene: TRBJ1-2; d_gene: .; abundance: .; v_gene: TRBV15; CDR3aa: CATSRDIGPGRHYGYTF; CDR3nt: TGTGCCACCAGCAGAGATATTGGCCCAGGGAGGCACTATGGCTACACCTTC
j_gene: TRBJ2-7; d_gene: .; abundance: .; v_gene: TRBV6-6; CDR3aa: CASSSRTDYEQYF; CDR3nt: TGTGCCAGCAGTTCCCGGACAGACTACGAGCAGTACTTC
j_gene: TRBJ2-2; d_gene: .; abundance: .; v_gene: TRBV6-5; CDR3aa: CASSYFGQPNTGELFF; CDR3nt: TGTGCCAGCAGTTACTTCGGACAGCCAAACACCGGGGAGCTGTTTTTT
j_gene: TRBJ2-2; d_gene: .; abundance: once; v_gene: TRBV2; CDR3aa: CASSDPHREGTGELFF; CDR3nt: TGTGCCAGCAGTGACCCACACAGGGAAGGTACCGGGGAGCTGTTTTTT